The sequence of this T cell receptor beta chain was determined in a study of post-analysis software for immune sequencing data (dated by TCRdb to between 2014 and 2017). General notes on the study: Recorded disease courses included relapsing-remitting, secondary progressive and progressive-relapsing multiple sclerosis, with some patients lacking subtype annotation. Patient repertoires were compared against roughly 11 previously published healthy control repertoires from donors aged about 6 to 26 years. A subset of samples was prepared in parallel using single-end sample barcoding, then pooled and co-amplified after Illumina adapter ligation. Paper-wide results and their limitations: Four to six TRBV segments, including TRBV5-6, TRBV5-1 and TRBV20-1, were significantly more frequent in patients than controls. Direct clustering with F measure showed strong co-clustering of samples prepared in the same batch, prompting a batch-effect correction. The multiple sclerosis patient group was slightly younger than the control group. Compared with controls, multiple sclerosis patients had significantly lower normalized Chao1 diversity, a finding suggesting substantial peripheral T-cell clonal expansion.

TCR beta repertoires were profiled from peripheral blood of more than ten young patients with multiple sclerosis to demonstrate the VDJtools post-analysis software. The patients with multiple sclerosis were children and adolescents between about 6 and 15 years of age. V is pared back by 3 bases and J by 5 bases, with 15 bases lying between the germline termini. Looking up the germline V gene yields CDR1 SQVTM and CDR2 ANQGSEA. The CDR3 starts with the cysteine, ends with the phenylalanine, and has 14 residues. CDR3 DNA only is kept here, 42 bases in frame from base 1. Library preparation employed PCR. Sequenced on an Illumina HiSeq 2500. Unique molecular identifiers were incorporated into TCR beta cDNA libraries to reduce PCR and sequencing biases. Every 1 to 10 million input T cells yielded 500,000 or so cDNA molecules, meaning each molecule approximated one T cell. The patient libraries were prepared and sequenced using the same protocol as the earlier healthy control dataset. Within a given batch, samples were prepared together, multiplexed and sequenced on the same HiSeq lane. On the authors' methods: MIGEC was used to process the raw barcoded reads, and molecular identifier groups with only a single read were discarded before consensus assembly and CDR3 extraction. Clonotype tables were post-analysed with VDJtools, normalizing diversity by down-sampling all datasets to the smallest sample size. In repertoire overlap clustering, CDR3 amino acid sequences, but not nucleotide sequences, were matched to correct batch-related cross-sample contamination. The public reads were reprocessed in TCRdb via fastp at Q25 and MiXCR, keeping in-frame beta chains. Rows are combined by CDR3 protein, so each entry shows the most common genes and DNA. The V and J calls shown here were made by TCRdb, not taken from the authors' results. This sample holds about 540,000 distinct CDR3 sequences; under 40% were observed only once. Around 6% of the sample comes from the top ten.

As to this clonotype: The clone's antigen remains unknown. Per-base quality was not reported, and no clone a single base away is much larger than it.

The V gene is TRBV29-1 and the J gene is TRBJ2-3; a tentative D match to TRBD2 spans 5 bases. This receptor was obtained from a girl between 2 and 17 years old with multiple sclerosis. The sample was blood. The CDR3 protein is CSVDKGLAGDTQYF. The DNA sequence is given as TGCAGCGTTGACAAGGGTCTAGCAGGAGATACGCAGTATTTT.